This TCR beta chain was found in a study of OX40 agonist ivuxolimab in advanced cancers. The CDR3 runs 12 residues. Trimming cost V 4 bases and J 5 bases, with 9 bases left between them. Germline V gene lookup returns CDR1 MGHDK and CDR2 SYGVNS. Using immunoSEQ multiplex PCR, the repertoire was profiled, and TCRdb retains in-frame clones only, with some absent. The sample shows approximately 82,000 clones, roughly 85% of them seen only once. This TCR was sampled from an adult with an advanced solid tumor such as melanoma, head and neck, liver or kidney cancer. Sequencing used CD4+ or CD8+ T cells sorted from blood, obtained in a trial of the OX40 agonist ivuxolimab. The chain joins TRBV25-1 to TRBJ2-7; D possibly corresponds to TRBD1 (6 bases). CDR3 sequence reads: CASSGYRDEQYF. The CDR3 DNA follows: TGTGCCAGCAGTGGATACAGGGACGAGCAGTACTTC.